The clone carrying this T cell receptor (beta chain) showed up just a few times. TCRdb's table, derived via immunoSEQ multiplex PCR, lists solely in-frame clones and lacks some. The data contain roughly 38,000 clones, approximately 82% of them singletons. Peripheral blood came from all dose cohorts at three timepoints. The entry originates in a study of OX40 agonist ivuxolimab in advanced cancers. Study background: Dose-escalation patients had hepatocellular carcinoma, melanoma, renal cell or head and neck cancer.

CDR1 SGHRS and CDR2 YFSETQ come from the germline V gene. The CDR3 has 15 residues. The V and J ends lost 0 bases and 4 bases, in that order; junction bases with no gene match: 4. The chain uses TRBV5-1 and TRBJ1-2; the match to TRBD1 covers 9 bases. This specimen consisted of CD4+ or CD8+ T cells sorted from blood, obtained in a trial of the OX40 agonist ivuxolimab. The source of this sequence is an adult with an advanced solid tumor such as melanoma, head and neck, liver or kidney cancer. CDR3 DNA sequence: TGCGCCAGCAGCTTGGCCCCGGGACAGGGCTATGGCTACACCTTC. Translation gives CASSLAPGQGYGYTF.